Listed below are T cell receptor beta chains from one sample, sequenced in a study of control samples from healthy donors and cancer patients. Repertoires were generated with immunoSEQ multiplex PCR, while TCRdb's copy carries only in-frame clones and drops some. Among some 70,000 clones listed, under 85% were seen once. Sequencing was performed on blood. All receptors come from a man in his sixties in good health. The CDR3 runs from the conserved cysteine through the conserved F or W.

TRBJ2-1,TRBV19,CASSTGLAEYNEQFF
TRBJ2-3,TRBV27,CASSLGSTTQYF
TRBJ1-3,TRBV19,CASRTTRGPGNTIYF
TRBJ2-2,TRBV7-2,CASSLGGANTGELFF
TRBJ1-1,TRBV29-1,CSGGGRGPLVTEAFF
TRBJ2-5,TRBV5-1,CASSTGLAGGVETQYF
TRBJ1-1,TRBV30,CACKWGDGTEAFF
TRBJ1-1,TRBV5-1,CASSRQGGFDYEAFF
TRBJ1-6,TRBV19,CASGTGSNSPLHF
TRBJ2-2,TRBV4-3,CASSQKVGTGELFF
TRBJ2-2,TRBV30,CAWSRTGTSGTGELFF
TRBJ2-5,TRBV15,CATSREGHDETQYF
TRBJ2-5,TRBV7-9,CASSTYYSQETQYF
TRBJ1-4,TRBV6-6,CASSYPSSGEGEKLFF
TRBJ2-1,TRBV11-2,CASSLDGTSGREQFF
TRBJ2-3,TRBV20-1,CSASSVREGLYTQYF
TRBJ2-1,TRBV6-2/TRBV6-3,CASSYAGGNNEQFF
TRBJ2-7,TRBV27,CASSSGSSYEQYF
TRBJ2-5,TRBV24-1,CATSDSGDRETQYF
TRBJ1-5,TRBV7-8,CASSSAAGGSRPQHF
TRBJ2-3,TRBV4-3,CASSQAGWQGGDTQYF
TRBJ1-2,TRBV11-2,CASSFLSVNYGYTF
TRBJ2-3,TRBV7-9,CASSSWTGGSDTQYF